The T cell receptor (beta chain) described here comes from a study of control samples from healthy donors and cancer patients (dated by TCRdb to the early 2020s). CDR1 and CDR2 were assigned from the germline V gene (reference sequence) as LNHDA and SQIVND. The CDR3 measures 13 amino acids from cysteine to phenylalanine. Kept here is only the CDR3 DNA, which spans 39 bases and is read in frame from base 1. Trimming takes 8 bases from V and 5 bases from J, and the germline ends sit 10 bases apart. As concerns this clone: Its antigen specificity is not known. It has no much larger one-base neighbor in the sample; base qualities were not kept.

Libraries came from the immunoSEQ multiplex PCR assay. TCRdb took over this immuneACCESS table, retaining in-frame rearrangements with V and J assigned. Such tables are incomplete; in checked studies, under half of the missing clones stem from an unresolved V gene, and the remainder is unexplained. The table for this sample lists tens of thousands of clones; around 70% of them were counted only once. The top ten constitute over 15% of the sample. What was sequenced was formalin-fixed, paraffin-embedded tissue. The clonotype comes from a male donor with melanoma. The sequence links TRBV19 to TRBJ1-6, and perhaps TRBD1 as D gene, on 6 matching bases. The DNA reads as follows: TGTGCCAGTCGACAGGTTAATAATTCACCCCTCCACTTT. This is translated as CASRQVNNSPLHF.